Listed below are T cell receptor beta chains from one sample, sequenced in a study of cytomegalovirus exposure and HLA in healthy donors. The protocol was immunoSEQ multiplex PCR, while the TCRdb copy is restricted to in-frame clones and leaves out a portion. This table has around 190,000 clones, around 80% appearing once. The sequencing input was PBMCs. The receptor set was obtained from a man aged 18 to 30 in good health and CMV-seronegative. The CDR3 runs from the conserved cysteine through the conserved F or W. Fields, in order: D gene, clone size, V gene, J gene, CDR3 DNA, CDR3 protein. D genes are given only for firm matches. Size tells how often a clone was seen (once, few, many) or the class of an expanded clone, and some rows leave it out.

D: NA; size: NA; V: TRBV5-4; J: TRBJ2-2; DNA: TGTGCCAGCAGCCCCCGGGCCCCAGGGTATTCCGGGGAGCTGTTTTTT; CDR3: CASSPRAPGYSGELFF
D: TRBD1; size: few; V: TRBV29-1; J: TRBJ1-1; DNA: TGCAGCGTTGGAGAGACAGGGAAGAACACTGAAGCTTTCTTT; CDR3: CSVGETGKNTEAFF
D: TRBD2; size: NA; V: TRBV19; J: TRBJ2-1; DNA: TGTGCCAGTAGTATAGATCTCCCTGTCCCCCGCTTAGCGGGAGCTGCCAATGAGCAGTTCTTC; CDR3: CASSIDLPVPRLAGAANEQFF
D: TRBD1; size: NA; V: TRBV6-1; J: TRBJ2-7; DNA: TGTGCCAGCAGTGTCGGGACAGAGTCCTACGAGCAGTACTTC; CDR3: CASSVGTESYEQYF
D: NA; size: NA; V: TRBV5-1; J: TRBJ2-2; DNA: TGCGCCAGCAGCCCCGGGACTCCTTATTTCCCCGGGGAGCTGTTTTTT; CDR3: CASSPGTPYFPGELFF
D: TRBD1; size: NA; V: TRBV19; J: TRBJ1-4; DNA: TGTGCCAGTAACAAGGACAGGGAAGAAAAACTGTTTTTT; CDR3: CASNKDREEKLFF
D: TRBD2; size: NA; V: TRBV4-2; J: TRBJ2-3; DNA: TGTGCCAGCAGCCAAGCGGGAGGCGAGGCAGATACGCAGTATTTT; CDR3: CASSQAGGEADTQYF
D: NA; size: NA; V: TRBV5-1; J: TRBJ2-5; DNA: TGCGCCAGCAGCATCCAGGCTGGCCAAGAGACCCAGTACTTC; CDR3: CASSIQAGQETQYF
D: TRBD1; size: NA; V: TRBV7-2; J: TRBJ1-1; DNA: TGTGCCAGCAGCTTAGCGGGGACAGGACGGACTGAAGCTTTCTTT; CDR3: CASSLAGTGRTEAFF
D: NA; size: NA; V: TRBV14; J: TRBJ1-5; DNA: TGTGCCAGCAGCCCGGGTGGATCGCTCCTTCAGCCCCAGCATTTT; CDR3: CASSPGGSLLQPQHF
D: TRBD2; size: NA; V: TRBV6-5; J: TRBJ2-7; DNA: TGTGCCAGCAGTTATAGCGGGAGGGTATCCTACGAGCAGTACTTC; CDR3: CASSYSGRVSYEQYF
D: TRBD1; size: NA; V: TRBV18; J: TRBJ1-1; DNA: TGTGCCAGCTCACCGCAGGGGGCGAATACTGAAGCTTTCTTT; CDR3: CASSPQGANTEAFF
D: NA; size: few; V: TRBV5-4; J: TRBJ1-2; DNA: TGTGCCAGCAGCCCGCGGACGGGAAATCAGGGCTACACCTTC; CDR3: CASSPRTGNQGYTF
D: NA; size: NA; V: TRBV7-2; J: TRBJ1-6; DNA: TGTGCCAGCAGCTTTACCGGGGGCTCCTATAATTCACCCCTCCACTTT; CDR3: CASSFTGGSYNSPLHF
D: NA; size: NA; V: TRBV28; J: TRBJ1-1; DNA: TGTGCCACCACCGGACAAATGAACACTGAAGCTTTCTTT; CDR3: CATTGQMNTEAFF
D: TRBD2; size: NA; V: TRBV11-3; J: TRBJ2-1; DNA: TGTGCCAGCAGCTCCGGGACTAGCGGGACTAATGAGCAGTTCTTC; CDR3: CASSSGTSGTNEQFF
D: NA; size: once; V: TRBV30; J: TRBJ2-1; DNA: TGTGCCTGGAGTGCGCGGGATGAGCAGTTCTTC; CDR3: CAWSARDEQFF
D: TRBD1; size: few; V: TRBV30; J: TRBJ1-4; DNA: TGTGCCTGGAGTGTACGGCGACAGGGTGGATTTGTAGGGTATGAAAAACTGTTTTTT; CDR3: CAWSVRRQGGFVGYEKLFF
D: NA; size: NA; V: TRBV21-1; J: TRBJ2-3; DNA: TGTGCCAGCAAAAGAAGGCCTGAGGGATTACAACCTTTCACAGATACGCAGTATTTT; CDR3: CASKRRPEGLQPFTDTQYF
D: NA; size: NA; V: TRBV14; J: TRBJ1-2; DNA: TGTGCCAGCAGCCCAGCCTCAGGGAACTATGGCTACACCTTC; CDR3: CASSPASGNYGYTF
D: NA; size: NA; V: TRBV25-1; J: TRBJ1-4; DNA: TGTGCCAGCAGTGACCCATCAACTAATGAAAAACTGTTTTTT; CDR3: CASSDPSTNEKLFF
D: NA; size: once; V: TRBV27; J: TRBJ1-2; DNA: TGTGCCAGCAGTCCTTGGTCGACTTATGGCTACACCTTC; CDR3: CASSPWSTYGYTF
D: NA; size: NA; V: TRBV11-1; J: TRBJ2-7; DNA: TGTGCCAGCAGCTTAGTACAGGCCTACGAGCAGTACTTC; CDR3: CASSLVQAYEQYF
D: NA; size: NA; V: TRBV29-1; J: TRBJ1-3; DNA: TGCAGCGTTGGACAGTCCGGCTCTGGAAACACCATATATTTT; CDR3: CSVGQSGSGNTIYF
D: TRBD1; size: NA; V: TRBV27; J: TRBJ1-4; DNA: TGTGCCAGCAGTTCCCCAGGGGGGCCAACTAATGAAAAACTGTTTTTT; CDR3: CASSSPGGPTNEKLFF
D: TRBD1; size: NA; V: TRBV9; J: TRBJ2-7; DNA: TGTGCCAGCAGCCCTACAGGGGCCTACGAGCAGTACTTC; CDR3: CASSPTGAYEQYF
D: NA; size: NA; V: TRBV6-1; J: TRBJ2-5; DNA: TGTGCCAGCAGTGTGACAGTGGAAGAGACCCAGTACTTC; CDR3: CASSVTVEETQYF
D: NA; size: NA; V: TRBV30; J: TRBJ1-4; DNA: TGTGCCTGGAGTGTACTAATGGGTGAAAAACTGTTTTTT; CDR3: CAWSVLMGEKLFF
D: TRBD2; size: NA; V: TRBV7-3; J: TRBJ2-1; DNA: TGTGCCAGCAGCTTAAGGGGGGGAGACAATGAGCAGTTCTTC; CDR3: CASSLRGGDNEQFF
D: NA; size: NA; V: TRBV7-2; J: TRBJ2-5; DNA: TGTGCCAGCAGCTTTGGAGGAAACCAAGAGACCCAGTACTTC; CDR3: CASSFGGNQETQYF
D: NA; size: NA; V: TRBV19; J: TRBJ1-2; DNA: TGTGCCAGTAGTATTGGGGCGCGTGGCTACACCTTC; CDR3: CASSIGARGYTF
D: TRBD2; size: NA; V: TRBV2; J: TRBJ2-2; DNA: TGTGCCAGCAGTGAGGTTGGCGGGAGAACCGGGGAGCTGTTTTTT; CDR3: CASSEVGGRTGELFF
D: TRBD2; size: NA; V: TRBV28; J: TRBJ2-5; DNA: TGTGCCAGCAGTCTAGGGACTAGCGGGAGAGACCAAGAGACCCAGTACTTC; CDR3: CASSLGTSGRDQETQYF
D: NA; size: NA; V: TRBV12-5; J: TRBJ1-1; DNA: TGTGCTAGTGGTTTGCCCACGGGCAGGGCAACCTCCACTGAAGCTTTCTTT; CDR3: CASGLPTGRATSTEAFF
D: NA; size: NA; V: TRBV7-9; J: TRBJ2-5; DNA: TGTGCCAGCAGCTTAGTAGCGGACCAAGAGACCCAGTACTTC; CDR3: CASSLVADQETQYF
D: NA; size: NA; V: TRBV25-1; J: TRBJ1-1; DNA: TGTGCCAGCAGTGGGGGGCGAAGGGAAGCTTTCTTT; CDR3: CASSGGRREAFF
D: TRBD1; size: NA; V: TRBV18; J: TRBJ2-5; DNA: TGTGCCAGCTCACCACAAGGGACAGGGGGAGGAGAGACCCAGTACTTC; CDR3: CASSPQGTGGGETQYF
D: NA; size: NA; V: TRBV19; J: TRBJ1-5; DNA: TGTGCCAGTAGTTTGGGGGCGCAGAGCAATCAGCCCCAGCATTTT; CDR3: CASSLGAQSNQPQHF
D: NA; size: NA; V: TRBV10-2; J: TRBJ1-1; DNA: TGCGCCACCCAGGTCGGATTGATGAACACTGAAGCTTTCTTT; CDR3: CATQVGLMNTEAFF
D: NA; size: NA; V: TRBV10-3; J: TRBJ2-2; DNA: TGTGCCATCAGTTTTGACAAAAACACCGGGGAGCTGTTTTTT; CDR3: CAISFDKNTGELFF
D: NA; size: NA; V: TRBV5-1; J: TRBJ1-3; DNA: TGCGCCAGCAGCTGGTCGGGGACATCTGGAAACACCATATATTTT; CDR3: CASSWSGTSGNTIYF
D: TRBD2; size: few; V: TRBV13; J: TRBJ2-3; DNA: TGTGCCAGCAGCCCGGCGGGCTGGGGGACTACCACCCGCACAGATACGCAGTATTTT; CDR3: CASSPAGWGTTTRTDTQYF